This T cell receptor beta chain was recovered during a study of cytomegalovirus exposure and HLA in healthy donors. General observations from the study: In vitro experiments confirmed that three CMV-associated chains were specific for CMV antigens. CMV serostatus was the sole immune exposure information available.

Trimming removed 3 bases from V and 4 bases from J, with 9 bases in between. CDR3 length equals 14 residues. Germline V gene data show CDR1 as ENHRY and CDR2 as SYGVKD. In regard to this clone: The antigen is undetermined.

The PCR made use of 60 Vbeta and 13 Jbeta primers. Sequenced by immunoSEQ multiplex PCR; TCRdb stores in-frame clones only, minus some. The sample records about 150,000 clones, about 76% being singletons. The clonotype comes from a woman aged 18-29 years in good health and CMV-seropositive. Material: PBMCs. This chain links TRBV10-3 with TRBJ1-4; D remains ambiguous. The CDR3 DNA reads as TGTGCCATCAGTGATAGAACAGTTAATGAAAAACTGTTTTTT. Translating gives CAISDRTVNEKLFF.